Each of the 27 T cell receptor beta chains below was sequenced from the same sample in a study of OX40 agonist ivuxolimab in advanced cancers. Repertoires were generated with immunoSEQ multiplex PCR, while TCRdb's copy carries only in-frame clones and drops some. The data show some 30,000 clones, around nine tenths seen once. This sample comprised CD4+ or CD8+ T cells sorted from blood, obtained in a trial of the OX40 agonist ivuxolimab. All receptors come from an adult with an advanced solid tumor such as melanoma, head and neck, liver or kidney cancer.

The chain joins TRBV30 to TRBJ2-3; 14 positions agree with TRBD2. CDR1 is GTSNPN, CDR2 SVGIG, per germline (reference sequence). V lost 4 bases and J lost 4; bases outside the gene matches: 10. CDR3 length equals 17 residues. For the CDR3, the DNA is TGTGCCTGGATTAGACTAGCGGGAGGGCCCTCGTCAGATACGCAGTATTTT. It is translated as CAWIRLAGGPSSDTQYF.

V gene TRBV11-1 combines with J gene TRBJ2-6; D unresolved. The CDR3 sequence is 16 residues long. V was cut by 5 bases and J by 0 bases, with 11 bases left in between. Germline lookup yields CDR1 SGHAT and CDR2 FQDESV (reference sequence). CDR3 region: CASSPPKGSGANVLTF. CDR3 DNA sequence: TGTGCCAGCAGCCCCCCCAAGGGCTCTGGGGCCAACGTCCTGACTTTC.

The rearrangement joins TRBV4-1 to TRBJ1-2, with 7 nucleotides matching TRBD1. The CDR3 is 16 residues long. With 1 base clipped from V and 7 bases from J, the junction kept 12 bases outside the gene matches. Germline CDR1 is MGHRA and CDR2 is YSYEKL. The CDR3 reads CASSQGEDRELPGYTF. CDR3 nucleotide sequence: TGCGCCAGCAGCCAAGGGGAAGACAGGGAGCTTCCTGGCTACACCTTC.

This clone has more than one count but fewer than ten. The chain recombines TRBV7-6 with TRBJ1-1; the D is unclear. This CDR3 has 13 residues. V lost 1 base and J lost 2, with 5 bases in between. Germline CDR1 is SGHVS and CDR2 is FNYEAQ. The CDR3 DNA reads as TGTGCCAGCAGCTTAGGCACTAACACTGAAGCTTTCTTT. Protein product: CASSLGTNTEAFF. The whole variable domain, remainder taken from reference TRBV7-6 and TRBJ1-1, is GAGVSQSPRYKVTKRGQDVALRCDPISGHVSLYWYRQALGQGPEFLTYFNYEAQQDKSGLPNDRFSAERPEGSISTLTIQRTEQRDSAMYRCASSLGTNTEAFFGQGTRLTVV.

The genes are TRBV9 and TRBJ2-3; a weak D match, TRBD2 (5 bases). V was clipped by 3 bases and J by 6 bases, with 17 bases between them. CDR1 and CDR2 (germline): SGDLS, YYNGEE. This CDR3 has 15 amino acids. The CDR3 protein is CASSADFFLMDTQYF. The CDR3 coding sequence is TGTGCCAGCAGCGCGGACTTTTTTCTGATGGATACGCAGTATTTT. Variable domain in full (rest from reference TRBV9 and TRBJ2-3): DSGVTQTPKHLITATGQRVTLRCSPRSGDLSVYWYQQSLDQGLQFLIQYYNGEERAKGNILERFSAQQFPDLHSELNLSSLELGDSALYFCASSADFFLMDTQYFGPGTRLTVL.

The chain recombines TRBV7-8 with TRBJ2-6, with 9 bases lining up with TRBD1. The CDR3 sequence is 18 residues long. Germline V gene data show CDR1 as SGHVS and CDR2 as FQNEAQ. With V trimmed by 3 bases and J by 0 bases, 6 bases remained unmatched. As DNA, the CDR3 is TGTGCCAGCAGCTTGAGACAGGGGGTTACCTCTGGGGCCAACGTCCTGACTTTC. It translates to CASSLRQGVTSGANVLTF.

The J gene is TRBJ1-5, the V gene TRBV27; D is uncertain. The germline V and J ends were trimmed by 5 bases and 0 bases, with 23 bases remaining between them. Germline CDR1 MNHEY, CDR2 SMNVEV (reference sequence). The CDR3 contains 19 residues. CDR3 sequence: CASSLHGNRRRYSNQPQHF. The CDR3 DNA reads as TGTGCCAGCAGTCTCCACGGGAACCGTCGCCGGTATAGCAATCAGCCCCAGCATTTT.

V is TRBV11-1 and J is TRBJ1-2; D not certain. Trimming stripped 1 base from V and 6 bases from J, with 6 bases between. The germline gives CDR1 SGHAT, CDR2 FQDESV (reference sequence). This CDR3 is 12 amino acids long. The CDR3 DNA is TGTGCCAGCAGCTTAGTTGCAGATGGCTACACCTTC. Encoded protein: CASSLVADGYTF.

This rearrangement joins TRBV7-9 to TRBJ1-2, with no clear D. The CDR3 consists of 14 residues. Germline V CDR1 and CDR2: SEHNR, FQNEAQ (reference sequence). The V end was cut by 5 bases, the J end by 4 bases, with 14 bases between. The CDR3 sequence: CASSLNWIGYGYTF. The CDR3 nucleotides are TGTGCCAGCAGCCTTAATTGGATCGGCTATGGCTACACCTTC.

The chain combines TRBV6-1 with TRBJ2-3; D might be TRBD2 (6 bases). The germline V gene has CDR1 MNHNS and CDR2 SASEGT. Between the trimmed V and J ends, which lost 7 bases and 3 bases, there was a span of 14 bases. The CDR3 contains 14 residues. The DNA for the CDR3 is TGTGCCAGCACTGAGTACGGAGGGACAGATACGCAGTATTTT. Its translation is CASTEYGGTDTQYF.

The chain recombines TRBV7-9 with TRBJ2-7; 9 positions agree with TRBD1. Trimming took 1 base from V and 3 from J; bases not matched to a gene: 1. Germline loops: CDR1 SEHNR, CDR2 FQNEAQ (reference sequence). The CDR3 sequence is 14 residues long. The CDR3 coding sequence is TGTGCCAGCAGCTTAGGGGGACAGGGCTACGAGCAGTACTTC. Protein product: CASSLGGQGYEQYF.

V is TRBV7-9 and J is TRBJ1-6, with TRBD1 identical over 9 bases. Germline CDR1 SEHNR, CDR2 FQNEAQ (reference sequence). The ends lost 6 bases at V and 10 bases at J; junction bases unmatched: 7. This CDR3 is 14 amino acids long. In nucleotides, the CDR3 is TGTGCCAGCAGGGGGACAGGGTCTGGGTCACCCCTCCACTTT. It codes for CASRGTGSGSPLHF. Variable domain in full (rest from reference TRBV7-9 and TRBJ1-6): DTGVSQNPRHKITKRGQNVTFRCDPISEHNRLYWYRQTLGQGPEFLTYFQNEAQLEKSRLLSDRFSAERPKGSFSTLEIQRTEQGDSAMYLCASRGTGSGSPLHFGNGTRLTVT.

This clone is a singleton in its sample. The CDR3 reads CAIRLGAGRDTGELFF. CDR3 bases: TGTGCCATCAGGCTTGGCGCCGGGAGGGACACCGGGGAGCTGTTTTTT. This sequence joins TRBV10-3 and TRBJ2-2, with 8 bases lining up with TRBD2. With 6 bases clipped from V and 3 bases from J, the junction kept 9 bases outside the gene matches. CDR1 is ENHRY and CDR2 is SYGVKD in the germline V gene. The CDR3 loop spans 16 amino acids.

The V gene is TRBV6-1, the J gene TRBJ2-3; D is ambiguous. There are 13 residues in the CDR3. Trimming shortened V by 8 bases and J by 2 bases, and 11 bases separated the two germline ends. Germline CDR1 and CDR2: MNHNS and SASEGT. CDR3 residues: CASEMTLTDTQYF. The DNA for the CDR3 is TGTGCCAGCGAGATGACCCTCACAGATACGCAGTATTTT.

The table lists this clone with a few counts. The chain is built from TRBV7-2 and TRBJ1-5, with 7 bases matching TRBD1. The CDR3 sequence is 15 residues long. Trimming cost V 4 bases and J 3 bases; bases outside gene matches: 6. CDR1 and CDR2 from the germline V gene are SGHTA and FQGNSA. CDR3 coding DNA: TGTGCCAGCAGCTCCCCCGACAGGGTCAATCAGCCCCAGCATTTT. This translates into CASSSPDRVNQPQHF.

The chain carries TRBV5-4 and TRBJ2-2; D unresolved. CDR1 is SGHNT and CDR2 is YYREEE in the germline V gene (reference sequence). V dropped 2 bases and J dropped 5 bases, with 7 bases sitting between them. This CDR3 has 13 amino acids. CDR3 DNA sequence: TGTGCCAGCAGCTTCCTCTCGACCGGGGAGCTGTTTTTT. It encodes CASSFLSTGELFF.

The J gene is TRBJ2-6, the V gene TRBV5-1, with D unresolved. The length of the CDR3 is 15 residues. CDR1 SGHRS and CDR2 YFSETQ come from the germline V gene. V lost 0 bases and J lost 1, with 5 bases in between. The CDR3 sequence is CASSLVWSGANVLTF. The CDR3 DNA reads as TGCGCCAGCAGCTTGGTTTGGTCTGGGGCCAACGTCCTGACTTTC.

The J gene is TRBJ2-2, the V gene TRBV10-3, with D possibly matching TRBD2 (6 bases). The CDR3 has 15 residues. Germline V gives CDR1 ENHRY, CDR2 SYGVKD. Trimming shortened V by 9 bases and J by 8 bases, and 22 bases separated the two germline ends. CDR3 bases: TGTGCCATGAGAGTGGTACGGGAGAGTGTAGGGGAGCTGTTTTTT. The encoded protein is CAMRVVRESVGELFF.

The chain combines TRBV2 with TRBJ2-6; the D is unclear. Looked up from germline, CDR1 is SNHLY and CDR2 is FYNNEI. This CDR3 has 13 residues. Trimming left V 3 bases short and J 2 bases short, with 2 bases between. The chain's CDR3 is CASSDPGANVLTF. CDR3 DNA sequence: TGTGCCAGCAGTGACCCTGGGGCCAACGTCCTGACTTTC. Based on the CDR3 plus reference TRBV2 and TRBJ2-6, the full variable domain is EPEVTQTPSHQVTQMGQEVILRCVPISNHLYFYWYRQILGQKVEFLVSFYNNEISEKSEIFDDQFSVERPDGSNFTLKIRSTKLEDSAMYFCASSDPGANVLTFGAGSRLTVL.

V gene TRBV2 combines with J gene TRBJ1-1, with TRBD1 as a possible D gene (5 bases). V was trimmed by 4 bases and J by 6 bases, leaving 15 bases between them. The CDR3 has 14 residues. Germline V lookup: CDR1 SNHLY, CDR2 FYNNEI. CDR3 nucleotides: TGTGCCAGCAGTGTATGGCAGGGTCTCGCTGAAGCTTTCTTT. Translation gives CASSVWQGLAEAFF. The variable domain in full, with the rest retrieved from reference TRBV2 and TRBJ1-1, is EPEVTQTPSHQVTQMGQEVILRCVPISNHLYFYWYRQILGQKVEFLVSFYNNEISEKSEIFDDQFSVERPDGSNFTLKIRSTKLEDSAMYFCASSVWQGLAEAFFGQGTRLTVV.

J is TRBJ2-7 and V is TRBV29-1, with TRBD1 identical over 7 bases. With 6 bases clipped from V and 2 bases from J, the junction kept 7 bases outside the gene matches. CDR3 length: 13 amino acids. CDR1 SQVTM and CDR2 ANQGSEA come from the germline V gene. CDR3 DNA: TGCAGCGTGGGACAGCTTGGAGCCTACGAGCAGTACTTC. Amino acid sequence: CSVGQLGAYEQYF.

The V gene is TRBV13, the J gene TRBJ1-2; 8 bases agree with TRBD1. This CDR3 has 12 residues. Trimming cost V 5 bases and J 9 bases; bases outside gene matches: 5. The germline gives CDR1 PRHDT, CDR2 FYEKMQ (reference sequence). This chain's CDR3 is CASSPTGASYTF. CDR3 sequence (DNA): TGTGCCAGCAGCCCGACAGGGGCCAGCTACACCTTC.

This clone was detected only once. This chain connects TRBV10-1 to TRBJ2-7, with D tentatively TRBD2 (5 bases). CDR1 is WNHNN, CDR2 SYGVQD, per germline (reference sequence). V was pared by 2 bases and J by 3 bases, with 8 bases between. CDR3 length equals 13 residues. This CDR3 reads CASSERGRYEQYF. CDR3 sequence (DNA): TGCGCCAGCAGTGAGCGGGGTCGCTACGAGCAGTACTTC.

With regard to this clone: This may come from a read error, since a much larger clone is one base off. The CDR3 does not end in the conserved phenylalanine or tryptophan, so this is likely a read error. The rearrangement uses TRBV19 and TRBJ1-1; a weak D match, TRBD1 (5 bases). The CDR3 is 11 residues long. CDR1 and CDR2 from the germline V gene are LNHDA and SQIVND (reference sequence). V lost 3 bases, J lost 7 bases, and 6 bases lay in between. CDR3 amino acids: CASSIRGEAFL. The DNA for the CDR3 is TGTGCCAGTAGTATTAGGGGTGAAGCTTTCCTT.

This clone was picked up one time. The V and J genes are TRBV30 and TRBJ1-5; D is possibly TRBD1 (5 bases). Germline V lookup: CDR1 GTSNPN, CDR2 SVGIG (reference sequence). The CDR3 loop spans 15 amino acids. V was cut by 2 bases and J by 0 bases, with 11 bases left in between. CDR3 region: CAWSRGVDSNQPQHF. The CDR3 region has the DNA TGTGCCTGGAGTAGAGGGGTTGATAGCAATCAGCCCCAGCATTTT.

CDR3 sequence reads: CASSLWAGELFF. CDR3 bases: TGCGCCAGCAGCTTGTGGGCCGGGGAGCTGTTTTTT. This rearrangement joins TRBV5-1 to TRBJ2-2; no definite D call. With 1 base removed from V and 6 bases from J, the gap between germline ends came to 4 bases. The CDR3 sequence is 12 residues long. The V gene's germline CDR1 is SGHRS and CDR2 YFSETQ.

This clone was seen just once. This chain connects TRBV4-1 to TRBJ2-5; D is undetermined. This CDR3 comprises 13 residues. V was pared by 1 base and J by 5 bases, with 8 bases between. Per the germline V gene, CDR1 is MGHRA and CDR2 is YSYEKL. CDR3 nucleotide sequence: TGCGCCAGCAGCCAAGTAGATTCCGAGACCCAGTACTTC. Its translation is CASSQVDSETQYF.